This TCR beta chain is from a study of blood T cell repertoires in COVID-19. Across the study: Samples of COVID-19 (acute and convalescent) were obtained from the United States, Italy and Spain.

Sequenced by immunoSEQ multiplex PCR; TCRdb stores in-frame clones only, minus some. The data contain approximately 300,000 clones, 90% to 95% of them singletons. CDR1 SGDLS and CDR2 YYNGEE come from the germline V gene. The CDR3 totals 15 residues. The V gene lost 4 bases and the J gene lost 0 bases, with 13 bases spanning the gap. Material for sequencing was PBMCs or T cells enriched from blood (not recorded which). V gene TRBV9 combines with J gene TRBJ1-2, with D possibly matching TRBD1 (6 bases). The sequence was obtained from a woman aged 25-40 years who had been exposed to COVID-19. CDR3 nucleotide sequence: TGTGCCAGCAGCCCTCACAGGGACCCTAACTATGGCTACACCTTC. It encodes CASSPHRDPNYGYTF.